This TCR beta chain came from a study of blood T cell repertoires in COVID-19. Study at large: Samples came from the United States, Italy and Spain, spanning acute and convalescent COVID-19.

Under the authors' procedure: Using reference gene primer amplification, nucleated cell counts were estimated. Assay: immunoSEQ multiplex PCR; the TCRdb copy retains only in-frame clones and omits some. V, J and clone size derive from that table, while D and trimming were established from the DNA sequence. The table records roughly 300,000 clones, 65% to 90% of them present only once. The count of this clone is one. V was clipped by 0 bases and J by 4 bases, with 12 bases between them. The CDR3 consists of 15 residues. The V gene's germline CDR1 is MNHEY and CDR2 SVGAGI. The J gene is TRBJ1-2, the V gene TRBV6-5; D uncertain. The clonotype was recovered from a human donor in a cohort sampled during active COVID-19. The sequencing input was peripheral blood. The DNA for the CDR3 is TGTGCCAGCAGTTACTCAGGAGGCTGGGGCTATGGCTACACCTTC. Translation gives CASSYSGGWGYGYTF.